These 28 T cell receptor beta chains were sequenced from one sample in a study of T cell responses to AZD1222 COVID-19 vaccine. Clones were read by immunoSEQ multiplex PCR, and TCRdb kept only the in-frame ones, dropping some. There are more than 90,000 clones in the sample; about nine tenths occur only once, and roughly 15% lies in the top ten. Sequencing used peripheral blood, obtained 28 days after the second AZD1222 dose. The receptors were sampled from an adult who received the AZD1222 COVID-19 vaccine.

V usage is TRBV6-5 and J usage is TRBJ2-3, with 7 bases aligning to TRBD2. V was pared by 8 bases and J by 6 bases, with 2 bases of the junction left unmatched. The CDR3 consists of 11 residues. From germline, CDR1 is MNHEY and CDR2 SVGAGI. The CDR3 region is CASGRVDTQYF. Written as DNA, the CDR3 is TGTGCCAGCGGGAGGGTGGATACGCAGTATTTT.

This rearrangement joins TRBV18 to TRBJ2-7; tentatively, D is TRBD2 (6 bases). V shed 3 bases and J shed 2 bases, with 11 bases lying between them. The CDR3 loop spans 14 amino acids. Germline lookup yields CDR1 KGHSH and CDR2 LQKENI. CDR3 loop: CASSPASDTYEQYF. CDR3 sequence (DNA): TGTGCCAGCTCACCGGCTAGCGACACCTACGAGCAGTACTTC.

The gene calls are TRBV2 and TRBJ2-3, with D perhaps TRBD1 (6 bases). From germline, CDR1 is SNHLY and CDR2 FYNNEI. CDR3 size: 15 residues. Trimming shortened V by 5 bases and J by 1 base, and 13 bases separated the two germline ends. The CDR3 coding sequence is TGTGCCAGCAGTTCCGGGACAACCGGCACAGATACGCAGTATTTT. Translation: CASSSGTTGTDTQYF.

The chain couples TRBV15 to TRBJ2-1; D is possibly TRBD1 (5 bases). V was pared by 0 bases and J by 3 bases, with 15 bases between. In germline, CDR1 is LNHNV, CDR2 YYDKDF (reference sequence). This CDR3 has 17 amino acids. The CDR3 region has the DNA TGTGCCACCAGCAGAGATACGAGAGGACAAGTCTACAATGAGCAGTTCTTC. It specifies CATSRDTRGQVYNEQFF. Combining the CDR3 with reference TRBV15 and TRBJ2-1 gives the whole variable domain DAMVIQNPRYQVTQFGKPVTLSCSQTLNHNVMYWYQQKSSQAPKLLFHYYDKDFNNEADTPDNFQSRRPNTSFCFLDIRSPGLGDTAMYLCATSRDTRGQVYNEQFFGPGTRLTVL.

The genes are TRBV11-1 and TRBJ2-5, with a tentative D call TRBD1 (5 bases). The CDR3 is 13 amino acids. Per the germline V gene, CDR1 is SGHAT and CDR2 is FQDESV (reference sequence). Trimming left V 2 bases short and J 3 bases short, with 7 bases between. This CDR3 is CASSLFREETQYF. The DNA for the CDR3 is TGTGCCAGCAGCTTATTCAGGGAAGAGACCCAGTACTTC.

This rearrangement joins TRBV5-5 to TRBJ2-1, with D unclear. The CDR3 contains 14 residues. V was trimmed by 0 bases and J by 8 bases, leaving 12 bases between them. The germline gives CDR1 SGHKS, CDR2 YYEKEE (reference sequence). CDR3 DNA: TGTGCCAGCAGCTTGGCGTCTCGGTTGGATGAGCAGTTCTTC. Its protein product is CASSLASRLDEQFF.

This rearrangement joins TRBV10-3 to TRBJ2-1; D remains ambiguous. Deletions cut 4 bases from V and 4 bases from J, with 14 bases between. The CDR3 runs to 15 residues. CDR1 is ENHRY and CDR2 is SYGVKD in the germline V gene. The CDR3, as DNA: TGTGCCATCAGTGCTGGTGCATATGAGTACAATGAGCAGTTCTTC. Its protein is CAISAGAYEYNEQFF.

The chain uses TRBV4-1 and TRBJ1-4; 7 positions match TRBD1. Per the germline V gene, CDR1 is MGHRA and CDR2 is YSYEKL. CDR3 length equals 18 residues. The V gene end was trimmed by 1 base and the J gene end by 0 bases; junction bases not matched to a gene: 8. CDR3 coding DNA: TGCGCCAGCAGCCAAGTGGTACAGGGGAGGGCAACTAATGAAAAACTGTTTTTT. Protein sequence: CASSQVVQGRATNEKLFF.

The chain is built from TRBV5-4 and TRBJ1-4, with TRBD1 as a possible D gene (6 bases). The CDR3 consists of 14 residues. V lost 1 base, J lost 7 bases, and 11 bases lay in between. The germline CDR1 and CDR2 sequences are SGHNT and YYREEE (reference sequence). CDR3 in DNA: TGTGCCAGCAGCTTGACCCAGGGGAGTGAAAAACTGTTTTTT. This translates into CASSLTQGSEKLFF. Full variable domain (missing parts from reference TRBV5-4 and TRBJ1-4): ETGVTQSPTHLIKTRGQQVTLRCSSQSGHNTVSWYQQALGQGPQFIFQYYREEENGRGNFPPRFSGLQFPNYSSELNVNALELDDSALYLCASSLTQGSEKLFFGSGTQLSVL.

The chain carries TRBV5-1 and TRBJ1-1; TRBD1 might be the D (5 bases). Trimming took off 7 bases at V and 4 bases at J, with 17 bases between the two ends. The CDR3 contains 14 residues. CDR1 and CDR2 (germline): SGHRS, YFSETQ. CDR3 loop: CASSQGSEGTEAFF. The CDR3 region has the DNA TGCGCCAGCTCCCAGGGCAGTGAGGGCACTGAAGCTTTCTTT.

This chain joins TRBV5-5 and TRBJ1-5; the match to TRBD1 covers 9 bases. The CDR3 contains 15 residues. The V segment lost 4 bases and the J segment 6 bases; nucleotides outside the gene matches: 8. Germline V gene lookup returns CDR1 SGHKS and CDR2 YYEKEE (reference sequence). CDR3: CASSPGQGKFQPQHF. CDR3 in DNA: TGTGCCAGCAGCCCCGGACAGGGGAAGTTTCAGCCCCAGCATTTT.

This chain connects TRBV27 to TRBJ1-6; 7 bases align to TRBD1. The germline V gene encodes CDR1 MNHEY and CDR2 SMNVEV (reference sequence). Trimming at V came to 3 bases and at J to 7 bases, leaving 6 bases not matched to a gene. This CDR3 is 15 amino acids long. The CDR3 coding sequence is TGTGCCAGCAGTTTTTACGGGACAGCCAATTCACCCCTCCACTTT. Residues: CASSFYGTANSPLHF.

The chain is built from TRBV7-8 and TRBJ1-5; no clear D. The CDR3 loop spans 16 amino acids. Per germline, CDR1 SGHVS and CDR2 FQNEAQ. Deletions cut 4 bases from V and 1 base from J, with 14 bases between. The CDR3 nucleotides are TGTGCCAGCAGCTCCATTCGGACCCTAAGCAATCAGCCCCAGCATTTT. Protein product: CASSSIRTLSNQPQHF.

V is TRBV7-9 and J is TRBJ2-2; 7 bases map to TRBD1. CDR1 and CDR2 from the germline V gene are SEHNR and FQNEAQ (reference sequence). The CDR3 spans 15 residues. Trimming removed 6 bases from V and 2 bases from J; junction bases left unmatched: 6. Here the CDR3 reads CASRTGTVNTGELFF. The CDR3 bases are TGTGCCAGCAGGACCGGGACAGTTAACACCGGGGAGCTGTTTTTT.

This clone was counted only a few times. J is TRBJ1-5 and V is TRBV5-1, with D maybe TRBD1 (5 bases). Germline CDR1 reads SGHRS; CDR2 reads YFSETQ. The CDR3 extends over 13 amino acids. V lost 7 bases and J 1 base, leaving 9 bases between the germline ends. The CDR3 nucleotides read TGCGCCAGCGCGGAGGGGAGCAATCAGCCCCAGCATTTT. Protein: CASAEGSNQPQHF.

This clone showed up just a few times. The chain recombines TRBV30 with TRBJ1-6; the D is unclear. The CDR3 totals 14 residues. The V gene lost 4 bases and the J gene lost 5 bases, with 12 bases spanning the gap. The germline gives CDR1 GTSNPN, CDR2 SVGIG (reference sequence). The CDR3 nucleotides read TGTGCCTGGAATTTGAACAGCAATAATTCACCCCTCCACTTT. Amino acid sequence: CAWNLNSNNSPLHF.

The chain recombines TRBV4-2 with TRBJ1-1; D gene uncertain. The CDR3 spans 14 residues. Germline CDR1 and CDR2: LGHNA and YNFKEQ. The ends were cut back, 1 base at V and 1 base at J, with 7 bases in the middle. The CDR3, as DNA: TGTGCCAGCAGCCAAGTTTCCCAGAACACTGAAGCTTTCTTT. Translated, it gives CASSQVSQNTEAFF.

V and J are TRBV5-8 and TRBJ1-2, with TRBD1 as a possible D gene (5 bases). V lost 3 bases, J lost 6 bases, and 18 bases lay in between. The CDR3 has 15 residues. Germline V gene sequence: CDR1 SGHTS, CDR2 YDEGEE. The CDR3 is CASSWLEGTLDGYTF. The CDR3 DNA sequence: TGTGCCAGCAGCTGGTTAGAGGGGACCCTTGATGGCTACACCTTC. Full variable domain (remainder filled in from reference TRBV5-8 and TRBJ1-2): EAGVTQSPTHLIKTRGQQATLRCSPISGHTSVYWYQQALGLGLQFLLWYDEGEERNRGNFPPRFSGRQFPNYSSELNVNALELEDSALYLCASSWLEGTLDGYTFGSGTRLTVV.

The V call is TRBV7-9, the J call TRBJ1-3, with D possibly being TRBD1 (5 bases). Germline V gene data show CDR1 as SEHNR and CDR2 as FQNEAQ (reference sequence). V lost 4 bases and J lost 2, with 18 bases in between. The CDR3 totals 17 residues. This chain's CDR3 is CASSSGFFGTAGNTIYF. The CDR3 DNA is TGTGCCAGCAGCTCTGGTTTCTTTGGGACTGCTGGAAACACCATATATTTT.

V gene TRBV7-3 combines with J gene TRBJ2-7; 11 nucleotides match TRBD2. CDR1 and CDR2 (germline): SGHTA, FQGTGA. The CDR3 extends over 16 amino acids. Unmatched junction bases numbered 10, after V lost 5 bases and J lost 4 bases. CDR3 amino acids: CASSQRGGTSGYEQYF. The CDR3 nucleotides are TGTGCCAGCAGCCAAAGGGGCGGGACTAGCGGATACGAGCAGTACTTC.

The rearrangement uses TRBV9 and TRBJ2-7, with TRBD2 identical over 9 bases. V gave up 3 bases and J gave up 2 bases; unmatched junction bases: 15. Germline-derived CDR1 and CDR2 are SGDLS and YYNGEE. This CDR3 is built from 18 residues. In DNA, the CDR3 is TGTGCCAGCAGCGCCGAGGGGGGGTCGAGACTAGCGGCCTACGAGCAGTACTTC. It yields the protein CASSAEGGSRLAAYEQYF.

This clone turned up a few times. The CDR3 reads CASSYTTGEVEAFF. The CDR3 nucleotides read TGTGCCAGCAGTTACACAACAGGGGAGGTTGAAGCTTTCTTT. This chain uses TRBV6-5 with TRBJ1-1; 7 bases match TRBD1. This CDR3 comprises 14 residues. Germline assignment: CDR1 MNHEY and CDR2 SVGAGI. The V and J ends lost 2 bases and 7 bases, in that order; junction bases with no gene match: 7.

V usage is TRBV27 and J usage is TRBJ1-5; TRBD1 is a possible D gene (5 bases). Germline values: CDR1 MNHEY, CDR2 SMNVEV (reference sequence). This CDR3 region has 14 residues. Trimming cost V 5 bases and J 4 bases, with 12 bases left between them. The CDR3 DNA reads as TGTGCCAGCAGTCCGGGGGTTGGGAATCAGCCCCAGCATTTT. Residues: CASSPGVGNQPQHF.

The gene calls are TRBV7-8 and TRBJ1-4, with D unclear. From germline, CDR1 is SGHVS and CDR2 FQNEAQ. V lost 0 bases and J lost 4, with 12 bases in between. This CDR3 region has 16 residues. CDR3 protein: CASSLAHPGGNEKLFF. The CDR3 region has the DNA TGTGCCAGCAGCTTAGCGCATCCAGGCGGTAATGAAAAACTGTTTTTT.

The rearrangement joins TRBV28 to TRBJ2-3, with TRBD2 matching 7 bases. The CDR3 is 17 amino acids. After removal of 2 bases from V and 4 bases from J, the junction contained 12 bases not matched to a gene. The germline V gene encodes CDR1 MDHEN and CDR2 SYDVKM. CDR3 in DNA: TGTGCCAGCAGTTTAGTATGGGCGGGAGTAGCACCAGATACGCAGTATTTT. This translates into CASSLVWAGVAPDTQYF.

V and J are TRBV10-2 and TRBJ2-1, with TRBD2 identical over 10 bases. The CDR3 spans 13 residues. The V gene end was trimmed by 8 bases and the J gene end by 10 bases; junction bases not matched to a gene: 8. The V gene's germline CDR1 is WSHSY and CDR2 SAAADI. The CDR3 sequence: CASGSSGSDEQFF. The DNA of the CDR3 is TGCGCCAGCGGGTCTAGCGGGAGTGACGAGCAGTTCTTC.

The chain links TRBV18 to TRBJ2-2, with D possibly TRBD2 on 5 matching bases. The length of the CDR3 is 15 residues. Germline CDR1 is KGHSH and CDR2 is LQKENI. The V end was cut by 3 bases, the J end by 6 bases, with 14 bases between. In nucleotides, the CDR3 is TGTGCCAGCTCACCCCGGCTAGCTGTTGCCGGGGAGCTGTTTTTT. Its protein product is CASSPRLAVAGELFF.

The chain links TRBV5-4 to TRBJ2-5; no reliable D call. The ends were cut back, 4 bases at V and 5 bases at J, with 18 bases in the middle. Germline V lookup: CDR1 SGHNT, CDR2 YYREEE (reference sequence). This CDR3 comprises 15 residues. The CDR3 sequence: CASSETVGRTETQYF. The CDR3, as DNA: TGTGCCAGCAGCGAAACGGTAGGGCGGACGGAGACCCAGTACTTC.